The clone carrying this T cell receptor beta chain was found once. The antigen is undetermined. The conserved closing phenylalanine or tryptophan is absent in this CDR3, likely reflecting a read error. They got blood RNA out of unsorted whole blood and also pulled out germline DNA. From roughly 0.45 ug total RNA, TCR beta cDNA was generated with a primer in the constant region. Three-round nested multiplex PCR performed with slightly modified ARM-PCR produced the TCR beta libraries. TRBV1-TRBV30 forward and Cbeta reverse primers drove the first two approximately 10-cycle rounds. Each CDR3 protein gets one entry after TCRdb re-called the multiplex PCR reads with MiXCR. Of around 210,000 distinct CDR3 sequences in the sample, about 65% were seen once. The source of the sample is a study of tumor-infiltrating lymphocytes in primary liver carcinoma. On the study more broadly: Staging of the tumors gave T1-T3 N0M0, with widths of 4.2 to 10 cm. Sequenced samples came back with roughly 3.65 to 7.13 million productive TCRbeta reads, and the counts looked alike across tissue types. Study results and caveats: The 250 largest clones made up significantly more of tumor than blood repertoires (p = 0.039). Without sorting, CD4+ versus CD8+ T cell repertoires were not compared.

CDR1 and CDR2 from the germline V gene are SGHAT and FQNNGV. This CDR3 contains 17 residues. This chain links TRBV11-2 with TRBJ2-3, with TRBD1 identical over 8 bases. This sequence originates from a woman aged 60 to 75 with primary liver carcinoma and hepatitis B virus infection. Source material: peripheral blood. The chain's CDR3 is CTSSLGRQGATTDTQYL. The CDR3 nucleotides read TGTACCAGCAGCTTAGGGAGGCAGGGGGCCACCACAGATACGCAGTATCTT.